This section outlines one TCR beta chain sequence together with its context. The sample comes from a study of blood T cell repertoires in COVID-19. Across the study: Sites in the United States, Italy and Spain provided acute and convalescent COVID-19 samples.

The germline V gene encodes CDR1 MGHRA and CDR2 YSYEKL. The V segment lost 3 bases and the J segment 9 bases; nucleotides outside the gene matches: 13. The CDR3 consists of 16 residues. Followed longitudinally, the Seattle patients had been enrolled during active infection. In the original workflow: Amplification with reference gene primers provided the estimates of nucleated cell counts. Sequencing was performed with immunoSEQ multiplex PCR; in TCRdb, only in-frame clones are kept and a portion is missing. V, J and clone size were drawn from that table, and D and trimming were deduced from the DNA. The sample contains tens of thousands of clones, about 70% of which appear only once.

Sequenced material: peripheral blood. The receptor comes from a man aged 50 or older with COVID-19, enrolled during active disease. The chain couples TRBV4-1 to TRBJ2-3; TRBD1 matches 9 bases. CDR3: CASSQTGGPAGVTQYF. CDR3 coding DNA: TGCGCCAGCAGCCAGACAGGGGGTCCTGCGGGTGTAACGCAGTATTTT.